These T cell receptor beta chains were read from a single sample in a study of cytomegalovirus exposure and HLA in healthy donors. Sequencing used immunoSEQ multiplex PCR; TCRdb keeps in-frame clones, though not all of them. The table lists over 150,000 clones, around 79% of them singletons. The source material was PBMCs. The source is a middle-aged woman in good health and CMV-seropositive. The CDR3 runs from the conserved cysteine through the conserved F or W. The order of the fields is V gene, D gene, J gene, clone size, CDR3 protein, CDR3 DNA. A D gene is named only where the DNA matches it firmly. A clone size is listed for some rows: how often the clone was seen (once, few, many), or a class if it is expanded.

>TRBV4-3|TRBD1|TRBJ2-2|NA
CASSRGQANTGELFF
TGCGCCAGCAGCCGAGGACAGGCGAACACCGGGGAGCTGTTTTTT
>TRBV27|TRBD2|TRBJ2-7|NA
CASSLAGESYEQYF
TGTGCCAGCAGTTTAGCGGGGGAGTCCTACGAGCAGTACTTC
>TRBV18|NA|TRBJ1-2|NA
CASSPGRAFDGYTF
TGTGCCAGCTCACCCGGCAGGGCTTTCGATGGCTACACCTTC
>TRBV30|TRBD1|TRBJ2-7|NA
CAWSGDSWKKSYEQYF
TGTGCCTGGAGTGGGGACAGTTGGAAAAAATCCTACGAGCAGTACTTC
>TRBV6-5|NA|TRBJ1-1|NA
CASTQGLNTEAFF
TGTGCCAGCACCCAGGGTTTGAACACTGAAGCTTTCTTT
>TRBV9|NA|TRBJ2-3|NA
CASSRSGGMPADTQYF
TGTGCCAGCAGTCGTAGCGGCGGGATGCCCGCAGATACGCAGTATTTT
>TRBV29-1|TRBD1|TRBJ1-5|once
CSARDSNSNQPQHF
TGCAGCGCCAGGGACAGTAATAGCAATCAGCCCCAGCATTTT
>TRBV7-9|TRBD1|TRBJ1-2|few
CASSLGTVYGYTF
TGTGCCAGCAGCCTCGGGACAGTCTATGGCTACACCTTC
>TRBV5-1|TRBD1|TRBJ1-1|NA
CASTGQGGNTEAFF
TGCGCCAGCACGGGACAAGGGGGCAACACTGAAGCTTTCTTT
>TRBV19|NA|TRBJ2-7|NA
CASSIQGVTSYEQYF
TGTGCCAGTAGTATCCAAGGGGTGACTTCCTACGAGCAGTACTTC
>TRBV10-2|NA|TRBJ2-2|NA
CASLSFGDTGELFF
TGCGCCAGCTTATCCTTCGGGGACACCGGGGAGCTGTTTTTT
>TRBV20-1|NA|TRBJ1-2|few
CSARAGYGYTF
TGCAGTGCTAGGGCGGGATATGGCTACACCTTC
>TRBV10-3|NA|TRBJ2-5|NA
CAISEIGRGDQETQYF
TGTGCCATCAGTGAGATCGGCAGGGGGGACCAAGAGACCCAGTACTTC
>TRBV28|TRBD1|TRBJ1-5|NA
CASSLLTGVQPQHF
TGTGCCAGCAGTTTATTGACAGGGGTTCAGCCCCAGCATTTT
>TRBV5-6|NA|TRBJ2-1|few
CASSLVDGGNEQFF
TGTGCCAGCAGCTTGGTGGACGGGGGCAATGAGCAGTTCTTC
>TRBV13|NA|TRBJ2-1|NA
CASSSPQEFNNEQFF
TGTGCCAGCAGCTCGCCCCAGGAATTTAACAATGAGCAGTTCTTC
>TRBV7-9|TRBD2|TRBJ2-2|NA
CASSGIGTRRGGELFF
TGTGCCAGCAGCGGCATCGGGACTAGGAGGGGCGGGGAGCTGTTTTTT
>TRBV5-6|NA|TRBJ2-1|NA
CASSLGDKRYNEQFF
TGTGCCAGCAGCTTGGGGGACAAGAGGTACAATGAGCAGTTCTTC
>TRBV27|TRBD1|TRBJ1-5|NA
CASSLAGGYGNQPQHF
TGTGCCAGCAGTTTAGCAGGGGGATACGGCAATCAGCCCCAGCATTTT
>TRBV5-4|TRBD2|TRBJ2-7|NA
CASSLSGASGYEQYF
TGTGCCAGCAGCTTGAGCGGCGCTAGCGGCTACGAGCAGTACTTC
>TRBV29-1|NA|TRBJ1-1|NA
CSARESDTEAFF
TGCAGCGCCCGGGAGTCCGACACTGAAGCTTTCTTT
>TRBV27|NA|TRBJ1-6|NA
CASTPGGSSYNSPLHF
TGTGCCAGCACTCCGGGGGGGAGCTCCTATAATTCACCCCTCCACTTT
>TRBV14|TRBD1|TRBJ1-1|NA
CASSQRSRGDMNTEAFF
TGTGCCAGCAGCCAACGGAGCAGGGGGGATATGAACACTGAAGCTTTCTTT
>TRBV19|TRBD2|TRBJ2-1|NA
CARSSGRAHNEQFF
TGTGCCAGGTCTAGCGGGAGGGCCCACAATGAGCAGTTCTTC
>TRBV9|TRBD1|TRBJ2-3|many
CASSVEGRAGGSTDTQYF
TGTGCCAGCAGCGTAGAGGGACGGGCAGGGGGTTCCACAGATACGCAGTATTTT
>TRBV14|TRBD2|TRBJ2-7|NA
CASSQSLAALEQYF
TGTGCCAGCAGCCAATCACTAGCGGCCCTCGAGCAGTACTTC
>TRBV30|NA|TRBJ2-3|NA
CAWSFQDTQYF
TGTGCCTGGAGTTTCCAGGATACGCAGTATTTT
>TRBV7-8|NA|TRBJ2-3|NA
CASSLDYTDTQYF
TGTGCCAGCAGCTTGGACTACACGGATACGCAGTATTTT
>TRBV27|NA|TRBJ2-2|NA
CASSLALLTGELFF
TGTGCCAGCAGTTTAGCTCTACTCACCGGGGAGCTGTTTTTT
>TRBV11-2|TRBD1|TRBJ1-4|NA
CASSRGQDEKLFF
TGTGCCAGCAGTAGGGGGCAGGATGAAAAACTGTTTTTT
>TRBV9|TRBD2|TRBJ2-1|once
CASSVVGLAGETYNEQFF
TGTGCCAGCAGCGTAGTGGGACTAGCGGGAGAAACCTACAATGAGCAGTTCTTC